This TCR beta chain was recovered during a study of blood T cell repertoires in COVID-19. Study at large: Sites in the United States, Italy and Spain provided acute and convalescent COVID-19 samples. PBMCs, B-cell-depleted T cells, or T cells provided the cDNA or gDNA that made up the material.

In the source study's methods: Nucleated cell counts were estimated from reference gene primer amplification. Sequencing used immunoSEQ multiplex PCR; TCRdb keeps in-frame clones, though not all of them. The V and J calls and clone size were taken over from that table, and D and trimming were inferred from the DNA. Of around 130,000 clones listed, about four fifths were seen once; the top ten hold more than 10%. CDR1 and CDR2 from the germline V gene are SEHNR and FQNEAQ (reference sequence). The CDR3 extends over 14 amino acids. V dropped 5 bases and J dropped 4 bases, with 14 bases sitting between them.

The chain joins TRBV7-9 to TRBJ2-5, with a weak D call TRBD2 (5 bases). This clonotype originated in a woman aged 55 to 70 with acute or convalescent COVID-19. The sequenced material came from peripheral blood. CDR3 sequence (DNA): TGTGCCAGCAGCCCCGGGGTAGTAGGAGAGACCCAGTACTTC. Protein sequence: CASSPGVVGETQYF.